The text below deals with one T cell receptor (beta chain). The source of the sample is a study of blood T cells in healthy people across ages. The authors drew around 11 milliliters of peripheral blood from each donor. Germline lookup yields CDR1 GTSNPN and CDR2 SVGIG (reference sequence). The CDR3 spans 12 residues. V shed 2 bases and J shed 11 bases, with 15 bases lying between them. A second PCR, run for roughly 7 to 12 cycles, used a sample-barcoded 5' primer plus a J-beta primer mix. TCRdb redid the calling of the 5' RACE reads with MiXCR, one entry per CDR3 protein. Seen here are some 370,000 distinct CDR3 sequences, 45% to 65% observed once, and the top ten hold 51%.

The origin of this receptor is a man aged 55 to 70 in good health. The J gene is TRBJ1-1, the V gene TRBV30; the D gene is possibly TRBD1 (5 bases). Specimen: blood. This chain's CDR3 is CAWSKPRQRAFF. The DNA of the CDR3 is TGTGCCTGGAGTAAACCTCGACAGAGGGCTTTCTTT.